This T cell receptor beta chain was retrieved from a study of T cell responses to AZD1222 COVID-19 vaccine. The study's findings and limits: The donor cohort was predominantly white British with a female majority, and clonal diversity may have been underestimated.

Unmatched junction bases numbered 8, after V lost 6 bases and J lost 9 bases. The CDR3 is 12 amino acids. Germline V gene sequence: CDR1 MDHEN, CDR2 SYDVKM. Generated by immunoSEQ multiplex PCR, the TCRdb table keeps only in-frame clones and is missing some. Among under 200,000 clones, over 75% were seen once, and the ten largest hold roughly 4%. About this clone itself: Its specificity is unknown.

Second doses were pooled across both intervals (about 4 or about 12 weeks). The sample consisted of peripheral blood, taken 28 days after the second AZD1222 dose. V gene TRBV28 combines with J gene TRBJ2-7; the match to TRBD1 covers 7 bases. The sequence derives from an adult who received the AZD1222 COVID-19 vaccine. Here the CDR3 reads CASSWVGTAQYF. The CDR3 nucleotides are TGTGCCAGCAGCTGGGTGGGGACAGCGCAGTACTTC. The entire variable domain, with the rest obtained from reference TRBV28 and TRBJ2-7, is as follows: DVKVTQSSRYLVKRTGEKVFLECVQDMDHENMFWYRQDPGLGLRLIYFSYDVKMKEKGDIPEGYSVSREKKERFSLILESASTNQTSMYLCASSWVGTAQYFGPGTRLTVT.